This TCR beta chain was profiled in a study of blood T cell repertoires in COVID-19. Whole-study context: Sites in the United States, Italy and Spain provided acute and convalescent COVID-19 samples. Sources were T cells, B-cell-depleted T cells, or PBMCs; the material itself was cDNA or gDNA.

Authors' data handling: The assay estimated nucleated cells by amplifying reference gene primers. Sequenced by immunoSEQ multiplex PCR; TCRdb stores in-frame clones only, minus some. The V and J calls and clone size were taken over from that table, and D and trimming were inferred from the DNA. The sample consists of 200,000 to 250,000 clones, 80% to 90% of them appearing once. V lost 2 bases and J 9 bases, leaving 7 bases between the germline ends. The CDR3 extends over 11 amino acids. This chain joins TRBV12-3 or TRBV12-4 and TRBJ1-1; D possibly corresponds to TRBD1 (6 bases). The TCR comes from a man aged 25-45 years who had recovered from COVID-19. The specimen sequenced was peripheral blood. CDR3 nucleotides: TGTGCCAGCAGTTTAACAGGGCAAGCTTTCTTT. Translating it yields CASSLTGQAFF.